A single sample gave rise to the 27 T cell receptor beta chains below, sequenced in a study of a mutant IDH1 vaccine in newly diagnosed glioma. The protocol was immunoSEQ multiplex PCR, while the TCRdb copy is restricted to in-frame clones and leaves out a portion. Found here are around 69,000 clones, around nine tenths of them singletons; the top ten hold roughly 2%. The antigens these receptors bind are not known. The sample's time point: week 35, safety follow-up. With topical imiquimod, each dose of the vaccine consisted of 300 ug of mutant IDH1 20-mer peptide. The input for sequencing was PBMCs, taken from a glioma patient whose treatment included an IDH1 peptide vaccine. The receptors were gathered from a man aged 25 to 40 with glioma.

The V gene is TRBV6-5, the J gene TRBJ1-3, with D unclear. Trimming cost V 0 bases and J 2 bases, with 11 bases left between them. This CDR3 has 16 residues. CDR1 and CDR2 from the germline V gene are MNHEY and SVGAGI. This CDR3 is CASSYSLGGTGNTIYF. The CDR3 region has the DNA TGTGCCAGCAGTTACTCTCTTGGCGGTACTGGAAACACCATATATTTT.

This clone was detected only a few times. The chain uses TRBV9 and TRBJ2-7; 7 positions agree with TRBD2. Germline V gives CDR1 SGDLS, CDR2 YYNGEE. Trimming cost V 3 bases and J 4 bases; bases outside gene matches: 7. The CDR3 has 14 residues. CDR3 loop: CASSGRGGGYEQYF. DNA of the CDR3: TGTGCCAGCAGCGGTCGGGGCGGGGGTTACGAGCAGTACTTC.

This clone showed up just a few times. The genes are TRBV6-6 and TRBJ1-5; D may be TRBD1 (6 bases). V lost 6 bases, J lost 1 base, and 16 bases lay in between. The CDR3 consists of 16 residues. Germline lookup yields CDR1 MNHNY and CDR2 SVGAGI (reference sequence). CDR3 sequence reads: CASRPTGRGSNQPQHF. For the CDR3, the DNA is TGTGCCAGCAGGCCTACAGGGAGGGGCAGCAATCAGCCCCAGCATTTT.

The rearrangement uses TRBV6-1 and TRBJ2-1; 8 bases line up with TRBD1. The trim removed 5 bases at V and 0 bases at J, leaving 3 bases unmatched. The CDR3 runs 15 residues. The V gene's germline CDR1 is MNHNS and CDR2 SASEGT. The CDR3 DNA follows: TGTGCCAGCAGTAACAGGGGGATCTCCTACAATGAGCAGTTCTTC. It codes for CASSNRGISYNEQFF.

In its sample, this clone was seen once. This CDR3 reads CAWRTAGVETQYF. The DNA of the CDR3 is TGTGCCTGGAGGACGGCGGGCGTAGAGACCCAGTACTTC. The chain uses TRBV30 and TRBJ2-5, with a possible D match to TRBD2 (5 bases). CDR1 is GTSNPN, CDR2 SVGIG, per germline (reference sequence). The CDR3 loop spans 13 amino acids. Trimming cost V 3 bases and J 4 bases, with 12 bases left between them.

V and J are TRBV7-6 and TRBJ2-7; TRBD2 is a possible D gene (5 bases). The germline V gene has CDR1 SGHVS and CDR2 FNYEAQ. The CDR3 has 14 amino acids. V lost 4 bases, J lost 4 bases, and 14 bases lay in between. For the CDR3, the DNA is TGTGCCAGCAGCTCCCACGTCGAGGGTTACGAGCAGTACTTC. It translates to CASSSHVEGYEQYF.

The chain couples TRBV28 to TRBJ1-3; D unresolved. CDR1 is MDHEN and CDR2 is SYDVKM in the germline V gene. V was pared by 7 bases and J by 4 bases, with 11 bases between. The CDR3 totals 13 residues. As DNA, the CDR3 is TGTGCCAGCACCGAATCGGGGGGAAACACCATATATTTT. It encodes CASTESGGNTIYF.

The V gene is TRBV9, the J gene TRBJ1-2; D gene ambiguous. Germline V gives CDR1 SGDLS, CDR2 YYNGEE. This CDR3 comprises 13 residues. V was pared by 1 base and J by 4 bases, with 8 bases between. The CDR3 protein is CASSVKESYGYTF. The CDR3 nucleotides read TGTGCCAGCAGCGTAAAAGAGTCCTATGGCTACACCTTC. The variable domain in full, with the rest retrieved from reference TRBV9 and TRBJ1-2, is DSGVTQTPKHLITATGQRVTLRCSPRSGDLSVYWYQQSLDQGLQFLIQYYNGEERAKGNILERFSAQQFPDLHSELNLSSLELGDSALYFCASSVKESYGYTFGSGTRLTVV.

This chain joins TRBV9 and TRBJ2-6; D is unclear. The germline gives CDR1 SGDLS, CDR2 YYNGEE. Trimming removed 3 bases at V and 2 bases at J, with 6 bases between. CDR3 length equals 14 residues. CDR3 in amino acids: CASSGAAGANVLTF. CDR3 coding DNA: TGTGCCAGCAGCGGGGCAGCTGGGGCCAACGTCCTGACTTTC.

The V gene is TRBV28, the J gene TRBJ1-3, with unresolved D. The germline CDR1 and CDR2 sequences are MDHEN and SYDVKM. CDR3 length equals 15 residues. Trimming took 3 bases from V and 5 from J, leaving 14 bases between them. CDR3 DNA: TGTGCCAGCAGTTTTAAACGGGGTATACGAAACACCATATATTTT. It codes for CASSFKRGIRNTIYF.

This sequence joins TRBV30 and TRBJ2-7; 8 bases are a match to TRBD2. The CDR3 sequence is 14 residues long. J gave up 4 bases and V 2 bases, and 7 bases lay outside the gene matches. Germline loops: CDR1 GTSNPN, CDR2 SVGIG (reference sequence). The CDR3 nucleotides are TGTGCCTGGAGTCCCGGGGGGGGCGGTTACGAGCAGTACTTC. It translates to CAWSPGGGGYEQYF.

The chain links TRBV5-5 to TRBJ2-1, with no clear D. Trimming took off 4 bases at V and 0 bases at J, with 11 bases between the two ends. The CDR3 contains 15 residues. Germline V gives CDR1 SGHKS, CDR2 YYEKEE (reference sequence). The CDR3 region is CASSADPSSYNEQFF. CDR3 nucleotide sequence: TGTGCCAGCAGCGCCGACCCAAGCTCCTACAATGAGCAGTTCTTC.

CDR3 amino acids: CATSSVFWDTESTDTQYF. CDR3 DNA: TGTGCCACCAGCTCCGTGTTCTGGGACACAGAGAGCACAGATACGCAGTATTTT. The chain carries TRBV15 and TRBJ2-3, with D possibly TRBD1 on 6 matching bases. This CDR3 is built from 18 residues. Germline V gene lookup returns CDR1 LNHNV and CDR2 YYDKDF (reference sequence). Trimming left V 5 bases short and J 0 bases short, with 21 bases between.

The DNA of the CDR3 is TGTGCCAGCAGCCCCCAAGCGGACTCCTACAATGAGCAGTTCTTC. This codes for CASSPQADSYNEQFF. This rearrangement joins TRBV7-2 to TRBJ2-1; perhaps TRBD2 as D (5 bases). Trimming pared 5 bases from V and 0 bases from J, leaving 11 bases between. The CDR3 has 15 residues. The V gene's germline CDR1 is SGHTA and CDR2 FQGNSA.

This clone came up a few times. This chain connects TRBV2 to TRBJ1-2, with D possibly being TRBD1 (6 bases). CDR1 and CDR2 (germline): SNHLY, FYNNEI. This CDR3 has 14 residues. V was clipped by 4 bases and J by 4 bases, with 13 bases between them. In DNA form, the CDR3 reads TGTGCCAGCAGTGTGGAAAGGGGGAGCTATGGCTACACCTTC. As protein: CASSVERGSYGYTF.

This chain links TRBV11-2 with TRBJ1-5; D is unresolved. The CDR3 runs 15 residues. V was pared by 0 bases and J by 4 bases, with 10 bases between. Germline V gives CDR1 SGHAT, CDR2 FQNNGV. In nucleotides, the CDR3 is TGTGCCAGCAGCTTAGAAGGCGGAGGAAATCAGCCCCAGCATTTT. Protein: CASSLEGGGNQPQHF.

The V call is TRBV2, the J call TRBJ1-1; D gene uncertain. Germline V lookup: CDR1 SNHLY, CDR2 FYNNEI. This CDR3 spans 11 amino acids. Trimming pared 11 bases from V and 1 base from J, leaving 8 bases between. CDR3 residues: CAVRKNTEAFF. CDR3 coding DNA: TGTGCCGTGCGGAAGAACACTGAAGCTTTCTTT.

The rearrangement links TRBV28 to TRBJ1-3, with unresolved D. Trimming took off 3 bases at V and 0 bases at J, with 9 bases between the two ends. The V gene's germline CDR1 is MDHEN and CDR2 SYDVKM. CDR3 length: 15 amino acids. CDR3 DNA: TGTGCCAGCAGTTTTTACTGGGGCTCTGGAAACACCATATATTTT. Protein sequence: CASSFYWGSGNTIYF.

The chain uses TRBV9 and TRBJ2-5; no clear D. CDR3 size: 14 residues. V was shortened by 0 bases and J by 4 bases, with 10 bases between the two germline ends. The germline gives CDR1 SGDLS, CDR2 YYNGEE. CDR3 region: CASSVEPTRETQYF. The CDR3 DNA reads as TGTGCCAGCAGCGTAGAACCGACCAGAGAGACCCAGTACTTC. Complete variable domain (other parts from reference TRBV9 and TRBJ2-5): DSGVTQTPKHLITATGQRVTLRCSPRSGDLSVYWYQQSLDQGLQFLIQYYNGEERAKGNILERFSAQQFPDLHSELNLSSLELGDSALYFCASSVEPTRETQYFGPGTRLLVL.

V is TRBV10-1 and J is TRBJ2-3; 8 nucleotides match TRBD1. The V segment lost 2 bases and the J segment 0 bases; nucleotides outside the gene matches: 10. Germline CDR1 is WNHNN and CDR2 is SYGVQD (reference sequence). The CDR3 is 18 residues long. The CDR3: CASSEDRGQAYSTDTQYF. CDR3 nucleotides: TGCGCCAGCAGTGAGGATAGGGGACAGGCTTACAGCACAGATACGCAGTATTTT.

This chain connects TRBV28 to TRBJ1-2; TRBD1 aligns across 10 bases. CDR3 length equals 15 residues. The germline CDR1 and CDR2 sequences are MDHEN and SYDVKM. Unmatched junction bases numbered 10, after V lost 7 bases and J lost 5 bases. CDR3 in DNA: TGTGCCAGCACCTCACTTAGACAGGGGGCGTATGGCTACACCTTC. Protein sequence: CASTSLRQGAYGYTF.

V gene TRBV5-5 combines with J gene TRBJ2-7; D assignment may be TRBD1 or TRBD2 (5 bases each). Deletions cut 2 bases from V and 4 bases from J, with 16 bases between. This CDR3 is 15 amino acids long. Germline CDR1 is SGHKS and CDR2 is YYEKEE (reference sequence). The DNA of the CDR3 is TGTGCCAGCAGCTTACACCGTCCGGGACGATACGAGCAGTACTTC. Residues: CASSLHRPGRYEQYF.

The DNA of the CDR3 is TGTGCCAGCAGCTATTTCAACCGGGACCTAGGGTATGAAAAACTGTTTTTT. Its translation is CASSYFNRDLGYEKLFF. V gene TRBV5-6 combines with J gene TRBJ1-4, with a weak D call TRBD1 (5 bases). Germline-derived CDR1 and CDR2 are SGHDT and YYEEEE. The CDR3 is 17 amino acids. V was shortened by 3 bases and J by 6 bases, with 21 bases between the two germline ends.

V gene TRBV28 combines with J gene TRBJ1-2; D uncertain. This CDR3 is 14 amino acids long. Germline lookup yields CDR1 MDHEN and CDR2 SYDVKM. Trimming took off 7 bases at V and 8 bases at J, with 20 bases between the two ends. The CDR3 sequence: CASTLASTHQGYTF. The CDR3 DNA is TGTGCCAGCACCCTCGCCAGTACACATCAAGGCTACACCTTC.

V gene TRBV5-1 combines with J gene TRBJ2-5; D possibly corresponds to TRBD2 (6 bases). Germline assignment: CDR1 SGHRS and CDR2 YFSETQ. This CDR3 is built from 14 residues. With 4 bases removed from V and 1 base from J, the gap between germline ends came to 11 bases. The CDR3, as DNA: TGCGCCAGCAGCGTCCGGGACTCCCAAGAGACCCAGTACTTC. Translating it yields CASSVRDSQETQYF.

This clone was found once. CDR3 sequence: CASSIDATGEQYF. In DNA, the CDR3 is TGTGCCAGTAGTATAGATGCCACCGGGGAGCAGTACTTC. J is TRBJ2-7 and V is TRBV19, with D uncertain. The CDR3 covers 13 residues. CDR1 and CDR2 (germline): LNHDA, SQIVND (reference sequence). Trimming took 0 bases from V and 7 from J, leaving 10 bases between them.

The rearrangement links TRBV27 to TRBJ2-5; a possible D gene is TRBD1 (5 bases). The CDR3 consists of 13 residues. Germline CDR1 MNHEY, CDR2 SMNVEV (reference sequence). Trimming took 5 bases from V and 0 from J, leaving 7 bases between them. Here the CDR3 reads CASSQGYQETQYF. In DNA, the CDR3 is TGTGCCAGCAGTCAGGGTTACCAAGAGACCCAGTACTTC.